These T cell receptor beta chains were read from a single sample in a study of CD8 T cells in Susac syndrome. TCRdb itself ran the immunoSEQ multiplex PCR reads through MiXCR, one entry per CDR3 protein. The sample has 100,000 to 150,000 distinct CDR3 sequences, over 85% seen once. Material: CD8+ T cells from PBMCs. These TCRs come from a human donor with Susac syndrome. Both conserved end residues are part of each CDR3. The listing skips clone size in some rows; elsewhere it reads once, few, many or a size class.

clone_size: -; j_call: TRBJ1-4; v_call: TRBV27; cdr3_aa: CASSKTGGYEKLFF
clone_size: once; j_call: TRBJ2-1; v_call: TRBV7-6; cdr3_aa: CASSFPTSGSSYNEQFF
clone_size: -; j_call: TRBJ2-5; v_call: TRBV5-4; cdr3_aa: CASTLSTLAGAETQYF
clone_size: -; j_call: TRBJ1-4; v_call: TRBV11-2; cdr3_aa: CASSLDPGGGEKLFF
clone_size: -; j_call: TRBJ1-6; v_call: TRBV12-3/TRBV12-4; cdr3_aa: CASMADRSSPLHF
clone_size: -; j_call: TRBJ2-5; v_call: TRBV3-1; cdr3_aa: CASSQEADRGRQETQYF
clone_size: few; j_call: TRBJ2-1; v_call: TRBV6-2/TRBV6-3; cdr3_aa: CASSYVREGGNEQFF
clone_size: -; j_call: TRBJ2-1; v_call: TRBV7-9; cdr3_aa: CASSLNHQEFNEQFF
clone_size: once; j_call: TRBJ2-1; v_call: TRBV11-2; cdr3_aa: CASSLISSGVSSYNEQFF
clone_size: -; j_call: TRBJ2-7; v_call: TRBV28; cdr3_aa: CASSPCLIYTTISYEQYF
clone_size: -; j_call: TRBJ1-5; v_call: TRBV3-1; cdr3_aa: CASSQGTHGGASNQPQHF
clone_size: -; j_call: TRBJ1-1; v_call: TRBV30; cdr3_aa: CAWRRGAGAEAFF
clone_size: -; j_call: TRBJ2-1; v_call: TRBV6-5; cdr3_aa: CASSYSGRRGPFGEQFF
clone_size: once; j_call: TRBJ2-4; v_call: TRBV6-1; cdr3_aa: CASSPGTGVAKNIQYF
clone_size: -; j_call: TRBJ2-1; v_call: TRBV12-3/TRBV12-4; cdr3_aa: CASRLGQSYNEQFF
clone_size: -; j_call: TRBJ2-7; v_call: TRBV20-1; cdr3_aa: CSAIFLAGWNEQYF
clone_size: -; j_call: TRBJ1-5; v_call: TRBV4-1; cdr3_aa: CASSQGRYSNQPQHF
clone_size: -; j_call: TRBJ2-5; v_call: TRBV18; cdr3_aa: CASSPPSQGAGETQYF
clone_size: -; j_call: TRBJ2-7; v_call: TRBV13; cdr3_aa: CASRRGTGRDEQYF